The clone carrying this T cell receptor beta chain was seen only a few times. Germline V CDR1 and CDR2: MDHEN, SYDVKM. V lost 5 bases and J 4 bases, leaving 11 bases between the germline ends. The CDR3 sequence is 14 residues long. The data were taken from a study of beta chain features in type 1 diabetes. The authors reverse transcribed all of the isolated RNA, so sequencing captured expressed TCRB transcripts. The repertoire was sequenced with immunoSEQ multiplex PCR; TCRdb's copy has only in-frame clones and lacks some. The sample lists some 150,000 clones; under 60% were seen once. The sequenced sample was Tregs from blood. This chain links TRBV28 with TRBJ1-4; D is ambiguous. The clonotype comes from a man aged 18 to 30 in good health. This CDR3 reads CASSPPDYNEKLFF. CDR3 sequence (DNA): TGTGCCAGCAGTCCTCCAGATTATAATGAAAAACTGTTTTTT.